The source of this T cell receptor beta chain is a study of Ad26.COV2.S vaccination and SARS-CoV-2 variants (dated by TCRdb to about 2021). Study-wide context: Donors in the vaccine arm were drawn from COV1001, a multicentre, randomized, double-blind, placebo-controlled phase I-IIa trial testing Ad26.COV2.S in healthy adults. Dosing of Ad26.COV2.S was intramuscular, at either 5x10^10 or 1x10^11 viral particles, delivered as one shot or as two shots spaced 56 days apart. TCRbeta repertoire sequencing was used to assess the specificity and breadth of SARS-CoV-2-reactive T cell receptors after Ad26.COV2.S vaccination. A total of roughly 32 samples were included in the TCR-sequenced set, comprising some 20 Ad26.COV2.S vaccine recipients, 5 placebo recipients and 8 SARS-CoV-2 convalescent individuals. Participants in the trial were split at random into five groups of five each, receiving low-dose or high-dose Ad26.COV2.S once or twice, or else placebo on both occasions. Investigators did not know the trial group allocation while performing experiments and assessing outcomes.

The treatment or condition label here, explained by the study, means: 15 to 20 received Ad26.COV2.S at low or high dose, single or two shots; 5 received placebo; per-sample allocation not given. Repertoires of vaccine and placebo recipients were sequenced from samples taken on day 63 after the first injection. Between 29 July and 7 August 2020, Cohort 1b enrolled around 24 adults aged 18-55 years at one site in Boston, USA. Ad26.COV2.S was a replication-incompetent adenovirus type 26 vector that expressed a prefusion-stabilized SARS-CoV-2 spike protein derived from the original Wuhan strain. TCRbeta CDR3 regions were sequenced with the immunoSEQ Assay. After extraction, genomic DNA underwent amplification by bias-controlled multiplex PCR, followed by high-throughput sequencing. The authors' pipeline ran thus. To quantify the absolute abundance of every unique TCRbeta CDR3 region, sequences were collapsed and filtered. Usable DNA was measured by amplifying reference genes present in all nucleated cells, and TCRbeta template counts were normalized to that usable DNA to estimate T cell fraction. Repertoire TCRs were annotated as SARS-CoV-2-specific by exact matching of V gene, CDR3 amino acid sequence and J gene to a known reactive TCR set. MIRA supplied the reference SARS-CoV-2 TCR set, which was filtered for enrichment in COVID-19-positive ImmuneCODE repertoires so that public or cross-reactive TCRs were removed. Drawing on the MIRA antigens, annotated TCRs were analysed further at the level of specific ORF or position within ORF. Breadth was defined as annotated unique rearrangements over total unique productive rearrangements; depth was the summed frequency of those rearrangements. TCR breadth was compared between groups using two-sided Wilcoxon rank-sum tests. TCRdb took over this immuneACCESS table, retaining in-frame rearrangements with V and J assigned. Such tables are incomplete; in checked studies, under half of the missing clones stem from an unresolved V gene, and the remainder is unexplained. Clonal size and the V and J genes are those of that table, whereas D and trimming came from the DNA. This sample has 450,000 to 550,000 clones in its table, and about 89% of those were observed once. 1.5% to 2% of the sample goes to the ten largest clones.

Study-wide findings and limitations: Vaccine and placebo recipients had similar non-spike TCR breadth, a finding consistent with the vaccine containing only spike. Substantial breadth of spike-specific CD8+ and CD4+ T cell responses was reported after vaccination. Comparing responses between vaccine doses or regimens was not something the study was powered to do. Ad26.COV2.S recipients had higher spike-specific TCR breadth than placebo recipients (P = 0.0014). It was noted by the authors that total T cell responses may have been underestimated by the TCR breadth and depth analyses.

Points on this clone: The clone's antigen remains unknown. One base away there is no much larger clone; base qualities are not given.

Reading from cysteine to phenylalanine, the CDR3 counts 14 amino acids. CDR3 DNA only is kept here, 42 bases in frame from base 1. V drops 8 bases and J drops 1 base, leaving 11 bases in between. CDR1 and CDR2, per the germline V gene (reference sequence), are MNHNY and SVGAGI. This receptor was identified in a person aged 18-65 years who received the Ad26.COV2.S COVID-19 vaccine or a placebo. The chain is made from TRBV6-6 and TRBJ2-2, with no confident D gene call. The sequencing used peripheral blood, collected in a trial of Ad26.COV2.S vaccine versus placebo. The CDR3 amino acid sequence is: CASLVKRNTGELFF. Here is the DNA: TGTGCCAGCCTGGTGAAGCGGAACACCGGGGAGCTGTTTTTT.